The T cell receptor (beta chain) described here comes from a study of blood T cells in healthy people across ages (dated by TCRdb to about 2015). Looking at the study overall: In model experiments, template switching captured about one uniquely barcoded TCR beta cDNA molecule for every two T cells. The donors were split into four age groups: young (average approximately 16 years), middle-aged (roughly 39), aged (roughly 60) and long-lived (approximately 80). To avoid experimental bias, donors of different ages were randomly spread across the sequencing lanes. Two additional independent replicas of 1 million unique cDNA reads from the same blood draw were analyzed for two donors (one aged 18 to 29 and one aged 80 or older). The study measured age-related changes in TCR beta repertoire diversity using deep sequencing normalized with unique cDNA molecular identifiers. General conclusions and limits of the study: Because the CMV infection status of the donors was unknown, age-related changes in expanded clonotypes may potentially have been confounded. Bulk unsorted PBMC profiling prevented conclusive comparison of naive and antigen-experienced compartments. Observed TCR beta diversity correlated strongly with the percentage of naive T cells measured by flow cytometry. Observed TCR beta diversity per million T cells fell roughly linearly with age, and a significant reduction was already apparent by age roughly 41. Compared with the aged group, the long-lived group had more naive CD4+ T cells, fewer expanded clones and increased TCR diversity, suggesting age selection. Estimates of total diversity from one million sequenced T cells were regarded as lower bounds and underestimates.

The protocol used for the library was 5' RACE. The sample was run on an Illumina HiSeq 2500. A second PCR of about 6 to 11 cycles was run with a J-beta primer mix and a sample-barcoded 5' primer. Each TCR beta cDNA molecule received a unique molecular identifier from a template-switch 5' adaptor carrying 12 random nucleotides. Each sample yielded at least 3 million CDR3-containing paired-end reads. First-strand cDNA synthesis was performed from all RNA using the Mint cDNA synthesis kit, with priming by a TRBC-specific oligonucleotide. After uracil-DNA glycosylase treatment, a first 18-cycle PCR used universal primers M1SS and BC2_uni_R on all cDNA. The source study handled its data this way. For normalization, 1 million high-quality reads, each with a distinct molecular identifier, were randomly selected from each sample. Reads with shared molecular identifiers were discarded instead of being binned into consensus sequences. MiTCR, with a Q25 quality threshold and the strictest error-elimination algorithm, was used for CDR3 identification, clonotype clustering and error correction. Lower-bound total TCR beta diversity was estimated with a nonparametric unseen species model using Euler transformation. TCRdb trimmed public reads at Q25 via fastp, called clones via MiXCR and kept in-frame beta chains. Rows with a matching CDR3 protein are joined into one entry that keeps the most common DNA and genes. TCRdb's processing, not the study's, gives the V and J calls here. The sample records around 750,000 distinct CDR3 sequences, around half of which are singletons. About 42% of the sample belongs to the ten largest clones.

This clonotype has only a few counts. Its binding antigen is unknown. The junction departs from the called germline gene at one end, perhaps through a read error. The roughly 39 donors, aged about 6 to 100 years, were systemically healthy Caucasian individuals from Russia. Ten milliliters of peripheral blood were drawn from each donor into EDTA-treated Vacutainer tubes. Ficoll-Paque density-gradient centrifugation was used to isolate PBMCs, with at least 7 million obtained per sample. Trizol reagent was used to extract total RNA from PBMCs, with at least 5.5 micrograms per sample. The percentages of naive CD45RAhigh/CD27high T cells were determined by flow cytometry on a PBMC aliquot from every donor. There are 11 amino acids in the CDR3, from cysteine to phenylalanine inclusive. Solely the CDR3 DNA is kept, with 33 bases framed from the first base. The germline V gene encodes CDR1 LNHNV and CDR2 YYDKDF (reference sequence).

The source material was blood. Here the chain combines TRBV15 and TRBJ1-2; the D segment cannot be called with confidence. The sequence was collected from an elderly man in good health. For the CDR3, the sequence is CVTTGQAMYTF. Read as DNA, the sequence is TGTGTCACCACCGGGCAAGCTATGTACACCTTC.